A selection of T cell receptor beta chains follows, all from one sample in a study of shared clonotypes between healthy human individuals. Some clones are missing from TCRdb's copy, which holds only in-frame ones; the method was immunoSEQ multiplex PCR. In the table there are hundreds of thousands of clones, less than 75% of which are singletons. The sequenced sample was memory CD4+ T cells sorted from blood. These receptors were obtained from a young man in good health. Each CDR3 is given with its conserved first and last residue. The D gene is left open where the match is weak. Clone size is stated in some rows and not others, as once, few, many or a class when expanded.

J gene: TRBJ2-1
D gene: TRBD2
clone size: NA
V gene: TRBV9
CDR3 protein: CASSNLIAGRNNEQFF
CDR3 DNA: TGTGCCAGCAGCAACCTTATAGCGGGACGGAATAATGAGCAGTTCTTC

J gene: TRBJ1-1
D gene: NA
clone size: NA
V gene: TRBV6-1
CDR3 protein: CASSVTGRTNTEAFF
CDR3 DNA: TGTGCCAGCAGCGTAACGGGACGGACGAACACTGAAGCTTTCTTT

J gene: TRBJ2-2
D gene: NA
clone size: NA
V gene: TRBV5-4
CDR3 protein: CASSDGTDNTGELFF
CDR3 DNA: TGTGCCAGCAGCGACGGGACGGACAACACCGGGGAGCTGTTTTTT

J gene: TRBJ1-4
D gene: NA
clone size: NA
V gene: TRBV10-3
CDR3 protein: CATSTAATNEKLFF
CDR3 DNA: TGTGCCACCTCGACGGCCGCAACTAATGAAAAACTGTTTTTT

J gene: TRBJ1-3
D gene: NA
clone size: NA
V gene: TRBV5-1
CDR3 protein: CASSLDWEGGFTIYF
CDR3 DNA: TGCGCCAGCAGCTTGGACTGGGAAGGTGGATTCACCATATATTTT

J gene: TRBJ2-1
D gene: TRBD2
clone size: NA
V gene: TRBV7-6
CDR3 protein: CASSQILAGGNEQFF
CDR3 DNA: TGTGCCAGCAGCCAAATTCTAGCGGGAGGGAATGAGCAGTTCTTC

J gene: TRBJ1-5
D gene: NA
clone size: NA
V gene: TRBV19
CDR3 protein: CAIGYYSNQPQHF
CDR3 DNA: TGTGCCATCGGGTACTATAGCAATCAGCCCCAGCATTTT

J gene: TRBJ2-1
D gene: NA
clone size: NA
V gene: TRBV5-1
CDR3 protein: CASSLNSLSYNEQFF
CDR3 DNA: TGCGCCAGCAGCTTGAACTCCCTCTCCTACAATGAGCAGTTCTTC

J gene: TRBJ2-1
D gene: NA
clone size: once
V gene: TRBV28
CDR3 protein: CASSGGAAYNEQFF
CDR3 DNA: TGTGCCAGCAGTGGGGGCGCCGCCTACAATGAGCAGTTCTTC

J gene: TRBJ2-2
D gene: NA
clone size: many
V gene: TRBV2
CDR3 protein: CASRKGGGPGTGELFF
CDR3 DNA: TGTGCCAGCAGGAAGGGGGGAGGGCCGGGGACCGGGGAGCTGTTTTTT

J gene: TRBJ2-7
D gene: NA
clone size: NA
V gene: TRBV7-7
CDR3 protein: CASSLSWESSYEQYF
CDR3 DNA: TGTGCCAGCAGCTTAAGCTGGGAGAGCTCCTACGAGCAGTACTTC